These 15 T cell receptor beta chains share one sample of origin, sequenced in a study of T cells in Graves' hyperthyroidism and ophthalmopathy. The source material, RNA transcripts, was used to amplify TCR beta CDR3 regions. First-round RT-PCR with HTBI primers amplified the TCR CDR3 region. TCRdb reprocessed the multiplex PCR reads via MiXCR and lists one record per CDR3 protein. The sample consists of 300,000 to 350,000 distinct CDR3 sequences, around 20% of them appearing once. Sequenced: blood. Receptors were obtained from a woman aged 45-65 years with Graves' hyperthyroidism.

This clonotype was counted ten times or more. The chain has TRBV29-1 and TRBJ2-2, with 8 bases aligning to TRBD1. CDR1 and CDR2 from the germline V gene are SQVTM and ANQGSEA. The length of the CDR3 is 15 residues. Trimming at V came to 4 bases and at J to 0 bases, leaving 4 bases not matched to a gene. CDR3 in DNA: TGCAGCGTTGCGGGACAGGCGACGAACACCGGGGAGCTGTTTTTT. Translated: CSVAGQATNTGELFF.

In this sample, this clonotype turned up many times. V and J are TRBV27 and TRBJ2-1; TRBD1 agrees at 11 bases. The CDR3 has 16 amino acids. Germline V gene sequence: CDR1 MNHEY, CDR2 SMNVEV (reference sequence). Trimming at V came to 3 bases and at J to 7 bases, leaving 8 bases not matched to a gene. The CDR3 reads CASSFQGQGARNEQFF. Here the CDR3 DNA reads TGTGCCAGCAGTTTTCAAGGACAGGGGGCAAGGAATGAGCAGTTCTTC.

This clonotype was counted at least ten times. The chain recombines TRBV20-1 with TRBJ2-1, with a tentative D call TRBD1 (6 bases). From germline, CDR1 is DFQATT and CDR2 SNEGSKA (reference sequence). Trimming removed 7 bases from V and 0 bases from J, with 16 bases in between. The CDR3 runs to 15 residues. The CDR3 nucleotides are TGCAGTGGCATACAGGGAACCAGCTCCTACAATGAGCAGTTCTTC. It codes for CSGIQGTSSYNEQFF.

There are many counts of this clonotype. The chain links TRBV12-3 or TRBV12-4 to TRBJ2-3, with D hard to call. Trimming shortened V by 2 bases and J by 0 bases, and 9 bases separated the two germline ends. The CDR3 is 15 residues long. The CDR3: CASSLRPASTDTQYF. The DNA for the CDR3 is TGTGCCAGCAGTTTACGGCCCGCTAGCACAGATACGCAGTATTTT.

V gene TRBV12-5 combines with J gene TRBJ2-3, with TRBD2 identical over 7 bases. CDR3 length: 16 amino acids. Trimming removed 5 bases from V and 3 bases from J; junction bases left unmatched: 11. Germline V CDR1 and CDR2: LGHNT, FRNRAP. The CDR3 region is CASGLRVLGGTDTQYF. CDR3 sequence (DNA): TGTGCTAGTGGTCTCCGGGTCCTGGGAGGGACAGATACGCAGTATTTT.

This clonotype was picked up many times. The rearrangement joins TRBV2 to TRBJ1-5; no clear D. CDR1 and CDR2 from the germline V gene are SNHLY and FYNNEI. The V and J ends lost 6 bases and 2 bases respectively, with 14 bases between them. The CDR3 runs to 15 residues. The CDR3 here is CASRQNGQGNQPQHF. In DNA form, the CDR3 reads TGTGCCAGCAGACAGAACGGCCAGGGCAATCAGCCCCAGCATTTT.

The CDR3: CASTLIFPGANVLTF. As DNA, the CDR3 is TGTGCCAGCACCCTCATTTTTCCTGGGGCCAACGTCCTGACTTTC. The chain employs TRBV28 and TRBJ2-6; D ambiguous. Per the germline V gene, CDR1 is MDHEN and CDR2 is SYDVKM. The CDR3 is made up of 15 amino acids. With 7 bases removed from V and 2 bases from J, the gap between germline ends came to 12 bases.

This chain connects TRBV20-1 to TRBJ1-4; no clear D. Looked up from germline, CDR1 is DFQATT and CDR2 is SNEGSKA (reference sequence). The CDR3 length is 12 residues. The germline V and J ends were trimmed by 1 base and 10 bases, with 10 bases remaining between them. Written as DNA, the CDR3 is TGCAGTGCTAGAGCCATGGTTGTAAAACTGTTTTTT. The encoded protein is CSARAMVVKLFF.

DNA for the CDR3: TGTGCCAGCAGTTTTCACGCGGGAGCGGACGAGCAGTACTTC. Amino acid sequence: CASSFHAGADEQYF. The gene calls are TRBV12-3 or TRBV12-4 and TRBJ2-7, with 7 nucleotides matching TRBD2. After removal of 3 bases from V and 5 bases from J, the junction contained 7 bases not matched to a gene. The CDR3 extends over 14 amino acids.

The rearrangement links TRBV19 to TRBJ2-1, with 9 bases fitting TRBD1. V lost 3 bases and J lost 6; bases outside the gene matches: 6. CDR1 LNHDA and CDR2 SQIVND come from the germline V gene (reference sequence). The CDR3 contains 15 residues. As DNA, the CDR3 is TGTGCCAGTAGTATTTTCGGACAGGGGACCAATGAGCAGTTCTTC. This translates into CASSIFGQGTNEQFF.

This clonotype has at least ten counts. V gene TRBV7-2 combines with J gene TRBJ1-5; possible D gene TRBD1, 6 bases. Germline V gives CDR1 SGHTA, CDR2 FQGNSA. The CDR3 has 16 amino acids. Deletions cut 0 bases from V and 2 bases from J, with 11 bases between. CDR3 DNA: TGTGCCAGCAGCTTAGCGGGGGGGCATGGCAATCAGCCCCAGCATTTT. Residues: CASSLAGGHGNQPQHF.

This clonotype was seen a handful of times. This chain connects TRBV10-3 to TRBJ2-1, with TRBD2 identical over 10 bases. The length of the CDR3 is 15 residues. Unmatched junction bases numbered 7, after V lost 4 bases and J lost 7 bases. CDR1 ENHRY and CDR2 SYGVKD come from the germline V gene. CDR3 loop: CAISGASGSINEQFF. The CDR3 DNA follows: TGTGCCATCAGTGGGGCTAGCGGGAGTATAAATGAGCAGTTCTTC.

This clonotype was seen at least ten times. The chain employs TRBV11-2 and TRBJ1-1; D gene unclear. CDR1 is SGHAT and CDR2 is FQNNGV in the germline V gene. Deletions cut 5 bases from V and 0 bases from J, with 7 bases between. The CDR3 runs to 13 residues. The CDR3 is CASSPTMNTEAFF. The CDR3 DNA is TGTGCCAGCAGCCCAACTATGAACACTGAAGCTTTCTTT.

This clonotype has a count of ten or more. The rearrangement uses TRBV6-5 and TRBJ2-1; D gene ambiguous. The CDR3 is 13 amino acids. Germline V gene data show CDR1 as MNHEY and CDR2 as SVGAGI. V was cut by 0 bases and J by 9 bases, with 9 bases left in between. CDR3 sequence reads: CASSYSKGGEQFF. The DNA of the CDR3 is TGTGCCAGCAGTTACTCGAAAGGTGGTGAGCAGTTCTTC.

Many counts were recorded for this clonotype. The rearrangement joins TRBV18 to TRBJ2-1, with D possibly TRBD2 on 6 matching bases. The CDR3 totals 13 residues. Trimming shortened V by 6 bases and J by 9 bases, and 15 bases separated the two germline ends. Germline values: CDR1 KGHSH, CDR2 LQKENI. CDR3 in amino acids: CASSSNLAVEQFF. Here the CDR3 DNA reads TGTGCCAGCTCGTCGAACTTAGCGGTTGAGCAGTTCTTC.